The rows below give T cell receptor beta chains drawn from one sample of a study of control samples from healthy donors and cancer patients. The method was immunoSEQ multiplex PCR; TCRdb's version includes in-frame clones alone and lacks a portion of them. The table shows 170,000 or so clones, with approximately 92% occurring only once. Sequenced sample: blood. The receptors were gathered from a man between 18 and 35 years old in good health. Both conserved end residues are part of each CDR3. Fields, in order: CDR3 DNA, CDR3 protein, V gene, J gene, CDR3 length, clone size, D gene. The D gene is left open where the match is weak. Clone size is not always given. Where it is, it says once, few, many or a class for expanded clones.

TGTGCCGCGTCAGGGACTTCCCCTGGAAACACCATATATTTT	CAASGTSPGNTIYF	TRBV10-3	TRBJ1-3	14	NA	NA
TGTGCCAGCAGCTTGACAGGGGACAGCTCCTACGAGCAGTACTTC	CASSLTGDSSYEQYF	TRBV7-9	TRBJ2-7	15	NA	TRBD1
TGTGCCAGCAGCTTAGTATCGGGATCCAGGCCGAAGACCGGGGAGCTGTTTTTT	CASSLVSGSRPKTGELFF	TRBV7-8	TRBJ2-2	18	NA	NA
TGTGCCAGTCGGACAGGGGGCCCTAATTCACCCCTCCACTTT	CASRTGGPNSPLHF	TRBV19	TRBJ1-6	14	NA	TRBD1
TGTGCCACCAGTTCGAACACTGAAGCTTTCTTT	CATSSNTEAFF	TRBV24-1	TRBJ1-1	11	NA	NA
TGTGCCAGCAGCTTATCCGGGACGGCCCAAGAGACCCAGTACTTC	CASSLSGTAQETQYF	TRBV11-2	TRBJ2-5	15	NA	NA
TGTGCCAGTAGAACAGAGAACTATGGCTACACCTTC	CASRTENYGYTF	TRBV19	TRBJ1-2	12	NA	NA
NA	CASSLKDYEQYFGPGDRVNEQYF	TRBV27	TRBJ2-7	23	NA	NA
TGTGCCAGCAGTTTGCAAACGCCCTACGAGCAGTACTTC	CASSLQTPYEQYF	TRBV28	TRBJ2-7	13	NA	NA
TGCAGCGTTGAAGATCAGGGTTATGGCTACACCTTC	CSVEDQGYGYTF	TRBV29-1	TRBJ1-2	12	NA	NA
TGTGCCAGCAGTGGGCCAGGGACTAGAGGGGCTGAAGCTTTCTTT	CASSGPGTRGAEAFF	TRBV2	TRBJ1-1	15	once	NA
TGCAGCGTTGTAGCAGGACTTAATACTGGGGCCAACGTCCTGACTTTC	CSVVAGLNTGANVLTF	TRBV29-1	TRBJ2-6	16	NA	NA
TGTGCCAGCAGGGAGGAAGGAGCGGGGGGTGACACCGGGGAGCTGTTTTTT	CASREEGAGGDTGELFF	TRBV4-2	TRBJ2-2	17	NA	TRBD2
TGCGCCAGCAGCTTGTCCCCCCCCGGCGCCTACGAGCAGTACTTC	CASSLSPPGAYEQYF	TRBV5-1	TRBJ2-7	15	NA	NA
TGTGCCAGCAGATCAGGGCGGTCACCCCTCCACTTT	CASRSGRSPLHF	TRBV13	TRBJ1-6	12	NA	NA
TGCGCCAGCAGCAAAATAGGGAGTGGGACTGAAGCTTTCTTT	CASSKIGSGTEAFF	TRBV5-1	TRBJ1-1	14	NA	NA
TGTGCCAGCAGCCCCAACCCAGGGGGCAACACCGGGGAGCTGTTTTTT	CASSPNPGGNTGELFF	TRBV4-2	TRBJ2-2	16	NA	TRBD1
TGTGCCAGTAGTATTGGGGACACCATATATTTT	CASSIGDTIYF	TRBV19	TRBJ1-3	11	NA	NA
TGTGCCATCAGTGACAGCGGACAGCCGAACACTGAAGCTTTCTTT	CAISDSGQPNTEAFF	TRBV10-3	TRBJ1-1	15	NA	NA
TGCGCCAGCAGCCTTAGGACAGGGTACGAGCAGTACTTC	CASSLRTGYEQYF	TRBV4-1	TRBJ2-7	13	NA	TRBD1
TGTGCCAGCAGCCCCATGGGGGGATTGAACACTGAAGCTTTCTTT	CASSPMGGLNTEAFF	TRBV9	TRBJ1-1	15	NA	NA
TGCGCCAGCAGCCGTCTCGGGACGAGGGGGGAAAAACTGTTTTTT	CASSRLGTRGEKLFF	TRBV5-1	TRBJ1-4	15	once	NA
TGTGCCAGCAGCCACCTTGGGGGGGGACACACTGAAGCTTTCTTT	CASSHLGGGHTEAFF	TRBV28	TRBJ1-1	15	NA	NA
TGTGCCAGCTCAGGGAGGTCCTACAATGAGCAGTTCTTC	CASSGRSYNEQFF	TRBV19	TRBJ2-1	13	NA	NA
TGTGCCAGCAGCTTAAGGGCAACTTACGATGAGCAGTTCTTC	CASSLRATYDEQFF	TRBV7-3	TRBJ2-1	14	NA	NA
TGTGCCAGCAGGTACTCGGGACAGAGCTCACCCCTCCACTTT	CASRYSGQSSPLHF	TRBV28	TRBJ1-6	14	NA	TRBD1
TGTGCCAGCAGCTTAGCGCAGCTAGCGAGCGAGCAGTACTTC	CASSLAQLASEQYF	TRBV7-8	TRBJ2-7	14	once	NA
TGTGCCAGCAGTGAGATGACAGGGAACACGAATGAGCAGTTCTTC	CASSEMTGNTNEQFF	TRBV6-4	TRBJ2-1	15	NA	TRBD1
TGCGCCAGCAGCTTGGCCCCCGGACAGGGGGCGGGAGAGCAGTACTTC	CASSLAPGQGAGEQYF	TRBV5-1	TRBJ2-7	16	NA	TRBD1
TGTGCCAGCAGTGAAGGGGTTAGGGGACAGGGTAGAATTCGTGCAGATACGCAGTATTTT	CASSEGVRGQGRIRADTQYF	TRBV6-1	TRBJ2-3	20	NA	TRBD1
TGTGCCACCAACCGCCCAGCTCAGCGGGGGGGTTACAATGAGCAGTTCTTC	CATNRPAQRGGYNEQFF	TRBV15	TRBJ2-1	17	NA	TRBD2
TGTGCCAGCAGCCCCTTGGGGCAGGGGGGTGGCTACACCTTC	CASSPLGQGGGYTF	TRBV3-1/TRBV3-2	TRBJ1-2	14	NA	TRBD1
TGCGCCAGCGCTGTTGGTAATGAGATCGGCACAGATACGCAGTATTTT	CASAVGNEIGTDTQYF	TRBV5-1	TRBJ2-3	16	once	NA
TGTGCCACCAGTGATTCACGGACAGGAGGGGGCTACGAGCAGTACTTC	CATSDSRTGGGYEQYF	TRBV24-1	TRBJ2-7	16	once	NA
TGCGCCAGCAGCCCGCGACAGGGGATCGGCACAGATACGCAGTATTTT	CASSPRQGIGTDTQYF	TRBV5-1	TRBJ2-3	16	once	TRBD1
TGTGCCAGCAGCGTTGGTAGCGGGTATTACAATGAGCAGTTCTTC	CASSVGSGYYNEQFF	TRBV9	TRBJ2-1	15	NA	TRBD2
TGTGCCAGCAGCTCAGCACCGGGACAGAATGAAAAACTGTTTTTT	CASSSAPGQNEKLFF	TRBV5-4	TRBJ1-4	15	NA	TRBD1
TGTGCCAGCAGCCTCAAATGGGGTTCTTACGAGCAGTACTTC	CASSLKWGSYEQYF	TRBV5-6	TRBJ2-7	14	once	NA